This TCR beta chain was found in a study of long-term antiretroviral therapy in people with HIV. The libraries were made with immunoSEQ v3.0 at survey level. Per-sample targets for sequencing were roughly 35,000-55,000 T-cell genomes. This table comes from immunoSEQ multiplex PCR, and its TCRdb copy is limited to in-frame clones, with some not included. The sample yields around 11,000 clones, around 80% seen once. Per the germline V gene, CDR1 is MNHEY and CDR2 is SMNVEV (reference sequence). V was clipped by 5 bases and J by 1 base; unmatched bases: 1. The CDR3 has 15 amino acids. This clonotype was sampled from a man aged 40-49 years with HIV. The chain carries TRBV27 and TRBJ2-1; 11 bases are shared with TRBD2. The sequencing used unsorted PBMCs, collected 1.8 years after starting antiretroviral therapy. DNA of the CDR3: TGTGCCAGCAGTAGGACTAGCGGGTCCTACAATGAGCAGTTCTTC. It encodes CASSRTSGSYNEQFF.